A single sample is the source of the 27 T cell receptor beta chains below, sequenced in a study of tumor-infiltrating lymphocytes in oesophageal squamous cell carcinoma. TCRdb independently ran MiXCR on the PCR reads; one entry per CDR3 protein. Of 15,000 to 20,000 distinct CDR3 sequences in the sample, 45% to 50% were seen once. Sequenced sample: esophageal tumor tissue. The receptors originated from a male donor with esophageal squamous cell carcinoma.

The chain has TRBV6-6 and TRBJ2-3; tentative D call: TRBD2 (5 bases). V was shortened by 5 bases and J by 6 bases, with 15 bases between the two germline ends. The CDR3 contains 14 residues. Germline-derived CDR1 and CDR2 are MNHNY and SVGAGI (reference sequence). CDR3 in DNA: TGTGCCAGCAGTCTCCCTGGGCGGGCGGATACGCAGTATTTT. Translated: CASSLPGRADTQYF.

At least ten counts were recorded for this clonotype. The genes are TRBV5-1 and TRBJ2-5; no clear D. This CDR3 is 13 amino acids long. V was cut by 6 bases and J by 5 bases, with 14 bases left in between. Germline CDR1 reads SGHRS; CDR2 reads YFSETQ. The CDR3 nucleotides are TGCGCCAGCACCCAAGGGAATGGTGAGACCCAGTACTTC. Translating it yields CASTQGNGETQYF.

This rearrangement joins TRBV29-1 to TRBJ2-1; 7 nucleotides match TRBD1. Germline V lookup: CDR1 SQVTM, CDR2 ANQGSEA. V trimming: 1 base; J trimming: 6 bases; junction bases outside the gene matches: 6. There are 14 residues in the CDR3. CDR3 bases: TGCAGCGTTGAAGTCAGACAGGGCATCAATGAGCAGTTCTTC. Residues: CSVEVRQGINEQFF.

This clonotype was found many times. CDR3 region: CASSTRRAVGQFF. The DNA of the CDR3 is TGTGCCAGCAGCACTCGACGGGCTGTTGGGCAGTTCTTC. The V and J genes are TRBV11-2 and TRBJ2-1; D is uncertain. CDR1 and CDR2 from the germline V gene are SGHAT and FQNNGV. Trimming pared 5 bases from V and 12 bases from J, leaving 17 bases between. This CDR3 is 13 amino acids long.

This clonotype was seen many times. The rearrangement uses TRBV28 and TRBJ2-1; D is ambiguous. CDR3 length: 12 amino acids. Looked up from germline, CDR1 is MDHEN and CDR2 is SYDVKM. V lost 5 bases to trimming and J lost 6 bases, with 8 bases between them. The CDR3 DNA sequence: TGTGCCAGCAGTCCAACAAGCAATGAGCAGTTCTTC. This translates into CASSPTSNEQFF.

The chain joins TRBV7-9 to TRBJ1-1; D perhaps matches TRBD1 (5 bases). V lost 4 bases and J lost 4, with 10 bases in between. Germline values: CDR1 SEHNR, CDR2 FQNEAQ (reference sequence). The CDR3 covers 13 residues. CDR3 nucleotide sequence: TGTGCCAGCAGCTCGGGGGGGATCACTGAAGCTTTCTTT. Translation: CASSSGGITEAFF.

CDR3 region: CASSLPQADTQYF. The CDR3 region has the DNA TGTGCCAGCAGCTTACCGCAAGCGGATACGCAGTATTTT. This sequence joins TRBV7-2 and TRBJ2-3; D not resolved. V shed 2 bases and J shed 6 bases, with 9 bases lying between them. The V gene's germline CDR1 is SGHTA and CDR2 FQGNSA. The CDR3 contains 13 residues.

With regard to this clonotype: The conserved closing phenylalanine or tryptophan is absent in this CDR3, likely reflecting a read error. Because the CDR3's place on the DNA is in doubt, the DNA is left out and the CDR3 is given as listed by TCRdb. The V call is TRBV7-2, the J call TRBJ2-7; the D call of TRBD1 is as the table states it, not checked on the DNA. The CDR3 sequence runs 18 residues, both termini included. The germline gives CDR1 SGHTA, CDR2 FQGNSA. Here the CDR3 reads CASSLHPGQYQETQFFGS.

The chain employs TRBV7-3 and TRBJ2-3, with 7 bases aligning to TRBD2. This CDR3 has 15 residues. Germline V gene sequence: CDR1 SGHTA, CDR2 FQGTGA. J gave up 2 bases and V 2 bases, and 4 bases lay outside the gene matches. CDR3 in DNA: TGTGCCAGCAGCTTACTAGCGGTCCCCACAGATACGCAGTATTTT. Protein: CASSLLAVPTDTQYF.

V and J are TRBV12-3 or TRBV12-4 and TRBJ2-7, with TRBD2 as a possible D gene (7 bases). The CDR3 sequence is 15 residues long. V gave up 3 bases and J gave up 0 bases, with 12 bases separating them. CDR3 residues: CASSFGRGLSYEQYF. The CDR3 DNA follows: TGTGCCAGCAGTTTCGGGCGGGGGCTCTCCTACGAGCAGTACTTC.

In this sample, this clonotype turned up many times. The chain combines TRBV28 with TRBJ1-6; no clear D. The germline V and J ends were trimmed by 1 base and 9 bases, with 7 bases remaining between them. Per the germline V gene, CDR1 is MDHEN and CDR2 is SYDVKM. CDR3 size: 13 residues. CDR3 sequence reads: CASSLLLGSPLHF. CDR3 bases: TGTGCCAGCAGTTTATTGTTGGGTTCACCCCTCCACTTT.

This clonotype has only a few counts. The conserved phenylalanine or tryptophan normally closing the CDR3 is absent here, so this likely arose from a read error. The limits of the CDR3 on the DNA are not certain, so only TCRdb's listed CDR3 is given. This sequence joins TRBV7-2 and TRBJ2-7; the listed D gene, TRBD1, was not tested against the DNA. The germline V gene encodes CDR1 SGHTA and CDR2 FQGNSA. The CDR3 is 16 residues long, ends included. This CDR3 reads CASSLMGGPYEQYFGS.

The chain joins TRBV7-2 to TRBJ2-1; TRBD2 is a possible D gene (6 bases). The J call is doubtful: the DNA matches TRBJ2-5 better. Germline lookup yields CDR1 SGHTA and CDR2 FQGNSA. The CDR3 has 14 residues. This chain's CDR3 is CASSLAPRSGGQYF. CDR3 nucleotides: TGTGCCAGCAGCTTAGCACCCCGTTCCGGGGGCCAGTACTTC.

V usage is TRBV6-2 or TRBV6-3 and J usage is TRBJ1-2; D unresolved. CDR3 length equals 11 residues. V was clipped by 10 bases and J by 7 bases, with 13 bases between them. Germline loops: CDR1 MNHEY, CDR2 SVGEGT. CDR3: CATRIGSGYTF. The CDR3 DNA sequence: TGTGCCACCCGGATCGGGAGTGGCTACACCTTC.

This clonotype was seen a handful of times. One end of the junction is discordant with germline, which a read error may explain. The V gene is TRBV7-6, the J gene TRBJ2-3, with D possibly TRBD2 on 5 matching bases. The CDR3 is 17 amino acids. The germline CDR1 and CDR2 sequences are SGHVS and FNYEAQ. The CDR3 sequence: CASSSNPPGFGTDTQYF. In DNA form, the CDR3 reads TGTGCTAGCAGCTCTAACCCGCCGGGGTTCGGCACAGATACGCAGTATTTT.

Many counts were recorded for this clonotype. This chain links TRBV7-9 with TRBJ1-2; D not certain. The V gene's germline CDR1 is SEHNR and CDR2 FQNEAQ (reference sequence). CDR3 length equals 14 residues. Trimming took off 5 bases at V and 4 bases at J, with 14 bases between the two ends. Written as DNA, the CDR3 is TGTGCCAGCAGCCCCGGGCGGACTGTCTATGGCTACACCTTC. Protein product: CASSPGRTVYGYTF.

This clonotype was seen a few times. This chain's CDR3 is CASSLTRDLKQFF. The DNA of the CDR3 is TGTGCCAGCAGCTTAACGAGGGATTTAAAGCAGTTCTTC. The V call is TRBV7-3, the J call TRBJ2-1; D may be TRBD2 (5 bases). V was shortened by 0 bases and J by 11 bases, with 11 bases between the two germline ends. Germline V gives CDR1 SGHTA, CDR2 FQGTGA. This CDR3 is 13 amino acids long.

The rearrangement links TRBV6-1 to TRBJ2-6, with 7 nucleotides matching TRBD1. Germline V gives CDR1 MNHNS, CDR2 SASEGT. This CDR3 has 17 residues. Losses at the gene ends were 7 bases for V and 0 bases for J; bases not matched to a gene: 9. CDR3 DNA sequence: TGTGCCAGCACCTCGGAGAGGGGGCTCTCTGGGGCCAACGTCCTGACTTTC. Translated: CASTSERGLSGANVLTF.

This clonotype was detected many times. The chain uses TRBV5-3 and TRBJ2-7; D gene uncertain. TRBV5-3 is an ORF; its function is uncertain. V lost 1 base and J 1 base, leaving 3 bases between the germline ends. The CDR3 is 12 amino acids. The CDR3 region has the DNA TGTGCCAGAAGCTTGACTTCCTACGAGCAGTACTTC. This encodes CARSLTSYEQYF.

CDR3 protein: CASGRGGSNYGYTF. The DNA of the CDR3 is TGTGCCAGCGGAAGGGGGGGGTCCAACTATGGCTACACCTTC. This chain joins TRBV28 and TRBJ1-2, with D possibly TRBD1 on 6 matching bases. V was shortened by 8 bases and J by 2 bases, with 15 bases between the two germline ends. Germline CDR1 MDHEN, CDR2 SYDVKM. The CDR3 sequence is 14 residues long.

This clonotype was counted ten times or more. The chain combines TRBV30 with TRBJ2-1, with D perhaps given as TRBD1 or TRBD2 (6 bases each). Per the germline V gene, CDR1 is GTSNPN and CDR2 is SVGIG (reference sequence). There are 15 residues in the CDR3. V shed 4 bases and J shed 0 bases, with 13 bases lying between them. CDR3: CAWKLGGSSYNEQFF. In nucleotides, the CDR3 is TGTGCCTGGAAACTCGGGGGCAGCTCCTACAATGAGCAGTTCTTC.

V gene TRBV7-2 combines with J gene TRBJ2-6, with no clear D. The CDR3 consists of 15 residues. The germline V and J ends were trimmed by 4 bases and 0 bases, with 7 bases remaining between them. CDR1 and CDR2 from the germline V gene are SGHTA and FQGNSA. The CDR3: CASSSQTSGANVLTF. CDR3 DNA sequence: TGTGCCAGCAGCTCGCAGACCTCTGGGGCCAACGTCCTGACTTTC.

By share, this clonotype ranks as medium-sized (0.01 to 0.1%). The chain links TRBV7-9 to TRBJ1-2, with no clear D. The V and J ends lost 2 bases and 5 bases respectively, with 12 bases between them. The CDR3 has 14 residues. The germline V gene encodes CDR1 SEHNR and CDR2 FQNEAQ (reference sequence). CDR3: CASSLLQLGYGYTF. DNA of the CDR3: TGTGCCAGCAGCTTATTACAGCTTGGGTATGGCTACACCTTC.

Worth noting for this clonotype: The CDR3 does not end in the conserved phenylalanine or tryptophan, so this is likely a read error. Because the CDR3's place on the DNA is in doubt, the DNA is left out and the CDR3 is given as listed by TCRdb. The CDR3 is CASSSGMDYGYTFGS. The V gene is TRBV28, the J gene TRBJ2-7; the listed D gene, TRBD2, was not tested against the DNA. Inclusive of both ends, the CDR3 amounts to 15 amino acids. Germline CDR1 and CDR2: MDHEN and SYDVKM.

This clonotype is termed large. The chain carries TRBV7-6 and TRBJ2-1; 8 nucleotides agree with TRBD1. Germline V lookup: CDR1 SGHVS, CDR2 FNYEAQ. This CDR3 has 16 residues. The V gene end was trimmed by 1 base and the J gene end by 7 bases; junction bases not matched to a gene: 9. The CDR3 DNA follows: TGTGCCAGCAGCTTAGTGTATTCAGGGGGCTCTAATGAGCAGTTCTTC. It yields the protein CASSLVYSGGSNEQFF.

This sequence joins TRBV7-2 and TRBJ2-1; 8 positions match TRBD1. TRBJ2-7 explains the end of the DNA better; the J call may be wrong. CDR3 length: 15 residues. CDR1 and CDR2 from the germline V gene are SGHTA and FQGNSA. The CDR3 spells CASSLEQGGPYEQYF. The CDR3 DNA sequence: TGTGCCAGCAGCTTAGAACAGGGGGGTCCCTACGAGCAGTACTTC.

The chain employs TRBV6-8 and TRBJ1-2; perhaps TRBD1 as D (5 bases). Trimming removed 0 bases at V and 6 bases at J, with 8 bases between. Germline V lookup: CDR1 MNHGY, CDR2 SAAAGT. CDR3 length: 13 amino acids. The CDR3 loop reads CASSYSAGNGYTF. In DNA form, the CDR3 reads TGTGCCAGCAGTTACTCTGCAGGGAATGGCTACACCTTC.